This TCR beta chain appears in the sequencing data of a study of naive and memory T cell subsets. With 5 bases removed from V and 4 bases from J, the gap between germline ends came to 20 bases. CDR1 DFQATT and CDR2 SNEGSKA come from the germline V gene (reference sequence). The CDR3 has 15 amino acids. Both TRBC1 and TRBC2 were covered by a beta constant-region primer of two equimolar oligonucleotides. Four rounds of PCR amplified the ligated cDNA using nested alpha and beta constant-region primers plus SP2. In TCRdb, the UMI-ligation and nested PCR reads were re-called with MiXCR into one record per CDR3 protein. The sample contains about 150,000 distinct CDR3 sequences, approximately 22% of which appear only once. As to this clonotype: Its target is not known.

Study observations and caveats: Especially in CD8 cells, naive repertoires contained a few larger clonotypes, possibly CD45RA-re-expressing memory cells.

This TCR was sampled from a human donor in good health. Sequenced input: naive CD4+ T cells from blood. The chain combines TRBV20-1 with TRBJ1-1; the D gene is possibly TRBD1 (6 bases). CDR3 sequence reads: CSAGNVGGRATEAFF. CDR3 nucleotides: TGCAGTGCTGGGAACGTGGGGGGGCGGGCCACTGAAGCTTTCTTT.